This T cell receptor (beta chain) appears in the sequencing data of a study of blood T cell repertoires in COVID-19. Study at large: Italy, Spain and the United States were the sources of the convalescent and acute COVID-19 samples. T cells, B-cell-depleted T cells, or PBMCs provided the cDNA or gDNA that served as material.

TCRdb's table, derived via immunoSEQ multiplex PCR, lists solely in-frame clones and lacks some. The data contain 210,000 or so clones, 75% to 85% of them singletons. Seattle patients were enrolled while actively infected and followed longitudinally. Source material: peripheral blood. The TCR sequence derives from a woman in her twenties or thirties with COVID-19, enrolled during active disease.

The CDR3 DNA reads as TGTGCCAGCAGCCCCGGACTAGCGGGGGGCCGAGCCAAAAACATTCAGTACTTC. Protein: CASSPGLAGGRAKNIQYF. V and J are TRBV28 and TRBJ2-4; 14 positions agree with TRBD2. The CDR3 covers 18 residues. Germline CDR1 is MDHEN and CDR2 is SYDVKM. Trimming removed 6 bases from V and 0 bases from J; junction bases left unmatched: 7.